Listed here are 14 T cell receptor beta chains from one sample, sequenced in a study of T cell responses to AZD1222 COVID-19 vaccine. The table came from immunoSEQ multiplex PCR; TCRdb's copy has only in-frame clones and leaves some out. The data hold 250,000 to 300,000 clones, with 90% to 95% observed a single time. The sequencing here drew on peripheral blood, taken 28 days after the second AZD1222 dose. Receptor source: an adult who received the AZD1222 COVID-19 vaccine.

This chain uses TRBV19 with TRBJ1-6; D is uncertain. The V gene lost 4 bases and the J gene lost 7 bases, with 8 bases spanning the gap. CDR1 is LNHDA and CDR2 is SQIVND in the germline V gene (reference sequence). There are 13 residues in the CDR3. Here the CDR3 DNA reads TGTGCCAGTAGTAACAGCCCCAATTCACCCCTCCACTTT. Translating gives CASSNSPNSPLHF.

CDR3 nucleotide sequence: TGTGCCAGCAGCCTCTTTGGGGGCCTCGGGTCACCCCTCCACTTT. Translating it yields CASSLFGGLGSPLHF. The chain carries TRBV9 and TRBJ1-6; D might be TRBD1 (6 bases). The CDR3 has 15 residues. Trimming removed 4 bases from V and 10 bases from J, with 18 bases in between. CDR1 SGDLS and CDR2 YYNGEE come from the germline V gene.

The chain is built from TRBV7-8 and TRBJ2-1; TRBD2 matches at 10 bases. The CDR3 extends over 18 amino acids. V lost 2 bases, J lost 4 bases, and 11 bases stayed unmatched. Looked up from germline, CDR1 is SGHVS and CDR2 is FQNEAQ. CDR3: CASSLLSGASGRYNEQFF. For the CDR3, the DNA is TGTGCCAGCAGCTTACTCAGTGGGGCTAGCGGGAGATACAATGAGCAGTTCTTC.

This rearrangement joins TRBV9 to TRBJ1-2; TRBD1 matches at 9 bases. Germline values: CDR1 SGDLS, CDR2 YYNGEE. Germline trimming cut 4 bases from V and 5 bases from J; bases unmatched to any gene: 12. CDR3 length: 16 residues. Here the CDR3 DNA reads TGTGCCAGCAGCAAAGTACAGGGGGCTAAATCGTATGGCTACACCTTC. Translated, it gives CASSKVQGAKSYGYTF.

Written as DNA, the CDR3 is TGTGCCAGTAGTATGATCGGAAGAGGCTCCGGTGAGCAGTTCTTC. This translates into CASSMIGRGSGEQFF. The chain uses TRBV19 and TRBJ2-1; D gene unclear. The V end lost 3 bases, the J end lost 9 bases, and 18 bases lay between the germline ends. CDR3 length: 15 amino acids. Germline V gene lookup returns CDR1 LNHDA and CDR2 SQIVND (reference sequence).

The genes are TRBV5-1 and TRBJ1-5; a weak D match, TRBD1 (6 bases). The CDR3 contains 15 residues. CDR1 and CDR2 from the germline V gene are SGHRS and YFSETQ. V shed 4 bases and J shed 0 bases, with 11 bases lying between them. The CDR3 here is CASSTTGNSNQPQHF. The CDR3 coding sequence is TGCGCCAGCAGCACTACAGGGAATAGCAATCAGCCCCAGCATTTT.

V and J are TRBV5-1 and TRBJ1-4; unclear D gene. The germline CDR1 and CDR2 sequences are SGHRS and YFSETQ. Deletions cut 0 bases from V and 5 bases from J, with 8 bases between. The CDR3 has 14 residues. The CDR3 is CASSLGTANEKLFF. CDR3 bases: TGCGCCAGCAGCTTGGGAACTGCCAATGAAAAACTGTTTTTT.

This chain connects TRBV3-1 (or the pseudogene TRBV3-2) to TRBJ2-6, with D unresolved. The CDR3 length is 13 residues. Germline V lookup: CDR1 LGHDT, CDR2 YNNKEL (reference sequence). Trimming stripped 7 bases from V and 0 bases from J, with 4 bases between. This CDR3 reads CASKASGANVLTF. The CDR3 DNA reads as TGTGCCAGCAAAGCCTCTGGGGCCAACGTCCTGACTTTC.

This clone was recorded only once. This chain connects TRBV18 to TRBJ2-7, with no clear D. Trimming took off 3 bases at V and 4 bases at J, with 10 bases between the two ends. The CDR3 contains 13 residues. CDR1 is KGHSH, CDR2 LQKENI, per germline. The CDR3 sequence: CASSPPMGYEQYF. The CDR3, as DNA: TGTGCCAGCTCACCCCCGATGGGGTACGAGCAGTACTTC.

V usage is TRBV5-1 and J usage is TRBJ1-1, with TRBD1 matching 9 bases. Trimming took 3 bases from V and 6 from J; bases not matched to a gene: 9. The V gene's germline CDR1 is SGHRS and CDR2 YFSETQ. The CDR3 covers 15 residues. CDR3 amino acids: CASSWAQGAVAEAFF. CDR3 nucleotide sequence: TGCGCCAGCAGCTGGGCACAGGGGGCGGTTGCTGAAGCTTTCTTT.

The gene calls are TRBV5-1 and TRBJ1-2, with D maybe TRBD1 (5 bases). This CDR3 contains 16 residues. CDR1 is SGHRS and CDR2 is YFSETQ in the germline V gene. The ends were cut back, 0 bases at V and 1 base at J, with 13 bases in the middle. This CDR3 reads CASSLAGEGHNYGYTF. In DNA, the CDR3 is TGCGCCAGCAGCTTGGCCGGAGAGGGGCATAACTATGGCTACACCTTC.

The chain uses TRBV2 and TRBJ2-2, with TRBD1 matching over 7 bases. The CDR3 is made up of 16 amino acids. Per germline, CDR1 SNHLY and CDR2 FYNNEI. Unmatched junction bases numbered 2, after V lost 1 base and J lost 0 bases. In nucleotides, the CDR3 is TGTGCCAGCAGTGAAGTCGGGACAGCGAACACCGGGGAGCTGTTTTTT. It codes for CASSEVGTANTGELFF.

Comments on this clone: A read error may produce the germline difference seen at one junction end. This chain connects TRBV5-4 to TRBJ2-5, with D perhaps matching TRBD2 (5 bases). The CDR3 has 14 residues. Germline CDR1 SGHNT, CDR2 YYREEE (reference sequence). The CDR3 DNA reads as TGTGCCAGCAGCTTGGCCGAGGGCCAAAAGACCCAGTACTTC. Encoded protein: CASSLAEGQKTQYF.

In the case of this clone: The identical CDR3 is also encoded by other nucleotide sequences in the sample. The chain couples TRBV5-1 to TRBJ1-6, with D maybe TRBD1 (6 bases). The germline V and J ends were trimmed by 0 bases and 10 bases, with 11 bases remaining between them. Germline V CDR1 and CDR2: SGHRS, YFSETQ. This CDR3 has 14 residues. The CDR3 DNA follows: TGCGCCAGCAGCTTGGCGGGTAGGGGGTCACCCCTCCACTTT. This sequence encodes CASSLAGRGSPLHF.